This TCR beta chain is from a study of CD8 T cells in ankylosing spondylitis. Notes on this clonotype: As yet, its antigen is unknown.

CDR3 length equals 16 residues. V lost 0 bases and J lost 1; bases outside the gene matches: 5. Germline V gives CDR1 SGHRS, CDR2 YFSETQ. Points from the study as a whole: Reportedly, matched ankylosing spondylitis synovial fluid was significantly enriched for disease-linked clones. Peripheral blood samples showed relatively rare disease-linked clones, and these clones were CD8+. Some motif variants had been reported before (in reactive arthritis synovial fluid and blood). The study identified a TCR beta motif of several highly homologous variants that appeared characteristic of ankylosing spondylitis blood.

From the 5' RACE reads, TCRdb called clonotypes with MiXCR, one entry per CDR3 protein. Of over 700,000 distinct CDR3 sequences listed, around 20% are singletons. The chain couples TRBV5-1 to TRBJ1-1, with TRBD1 matching 8 bases. The clonotype comes from a male donor with ankylosing spondylitis. Sample: blood, either unsorted or a sorted T cell fraction (not recorded which). In DNA, the CDR3 is TGCGCCAGCAGCTTGGGCCCACAGGGGGGGAACACTGAAGCTTTCTTT. Protein: CASSLGPQGGNTEAFF. Full variable domain (missing parts from reference TRBV5-1 and TRBJ1-1): KAGVTQTPRYLIKTRGQQVTLSCSPISGHRSVSWYQQTPGQGLQFLFEYFSETQRNKGNFPGRFSGRQFSNSRSEMNVSTLELGDSALYLCASSLGPQGGNTEAFFGQGTRLTVV.